The 32 T cell receptor beta chains below were found in one sample sequenced in a study of shared clonotypes between healthy human individuals. Terminally differentiated effector memory CD45RA+ cells were left out of the naive CD8 fraction, which was CD45RO-negative and positively selected for CCR7. Data came from immunoSEQ multiplex PCR; TCRdb stores just in-frame clones and leaves some out. The sample has about 2.2 million clones, around 93% seen once. Sample: naive CD8+ T cells from PBMCs. The receptors come from a man aged 18 to 35 in good health. Some clones in this sample may be carry-over from other donors' samples.

This chain links TRBV5-4 with TRBJ1-1; no definite D call. Germline V gives CDR1 SGHNT, CDR2 YYREEE (reference sequence). V gave up 2 bases and J gave up 0 bases, with 8 bases separating them. This CDR3 is built from 14 residues. For the CDR3, the DNA is TGTGCCAGCAGCTTTGTTGACCTGAACACTGAAGCTTTCTTT. Its translation: CASSFVDLNTEAFF.

This chain joins TRBV15 and TRBJ2-1, with unresolved D. The germline CDR1 and CDR2 sequences are LNHNV and YYDKDF (reference sequence). V lost 0 bases, J lost 15 bases, and 12 bases lay in between. The CDR3 is made up of 12 amino acids. The CDR3 loop is CATSRDGRIGFF. CDR3 in DNA: TGTGCCACCAGCAGAGACGGCCGAATAGGGTTCTTC.

The V gene is TRBV11-3, the J gene TRBJ1-1; D gene unclear. The CDR3 sequence is 14 residues long. Germline lookup yields CDR1 SGHNT and CDR2 YENEEA. Trimming pared 1 base from V and 1 base from J, leaving 7 bases between. The CDR3 region has the DNA TGTGCCAGCAGCTTAGGCGGGTCGAACACTGAAGCTTTCTTT. Residues: CASSLGGSNTEAFF.

This clone has a single count. The V call is TRBV7-2, the J call TRBJ2-7; 10 nucleotides agree with TRBD1. The germline V gene encodes CDR1 SGHTA and CDR2 FQGNSA. V lost 8 bases and J lost 7; bases outside the gene matches: 8. The CDR3 extends over 13 amino acids. CDR3 amino acids: CASGDRGRREQYF. CDR3 in DNA: TGTGCCAGCGGGGACAGGGGAAGGAGGGAGCAGTACTTC.

V gene TRBV9 combines with J gene TRBJ2-1; TRBD2 matches at 7 bases. V shed 4 bases and J 7 bases; nucleotides not matched to a gene: 14. CDR1 is SGDLS and CDR2 is YYNGEE in the germline V gene. CDR3 length equals 16 residues. The CDR3, as DNA: TGTGCCAGCAGCACCAGCCTAGCGGTGGCGAGGAATGAGCAGTTCTTC. Residues: CASSTSLAVARNEQFF.

The chain recombines TRBV5-1 with TRBJ2-2; unclear D gene. Germline-derived CDR1 and CDR2 are SGHRS and YFSETQ. Trimming cost V 0 bases and J 1 base, with 4 bases left between them. The CDR3 runs 14 residues. CDR3 residues: CASSLAGNTGELFF. The DNA of the CDR3 is TGCGCCAGCAGCTTGGCCGGGAACACCGGGGAGCTGTTTTTT.

The V gene is TRBV11-2, the J gene TRBJ2-7; D remains ambiguous. V lost 1 base and J lost 4, with 5 bases in between. This CDR3 comprises 12 residues. Germline V CDR1 and CDR2: SGHAT, FQNNGV. The CDR3 DNA is TGTGCCAGCAGCTTAGCACAGTACGAGCAGTACTTC. This gives the protein CASSLAQYEQYF.

CDR3 sequence (DNA): TGTGCCACCAGCAGAGCCGTCTCAAGAGCAGGCGAGCAGTTCTTC. Protein: CATSRAVSRAGEQFF. The chain employs TRBV15 and TRBJ2-1; no clear D. V shed 1 base and J shed 10 bases, with 17 bases lying between them. Germline values: CDR1 LNHNV, CDR2 YYDKDF (reference sequence). The CDR3 sequence is 15 residues long.

The rearrangement joins TRBV9 to TRBJ1-1; D is possibly TRBD1 (6 bases). The CDR3 has 13 amino acids. Trimming cost V 4 bases and J 11 bases, with 18 bases left between them. Germline V gene data show CDR1 as SGDLS and CDR2 as YYNGEE. The CDR3 coding sequence is TGTGCCAGCAGCCCCTATTACAGGGAAGGGGCTTTCTTT. This translates into CASSPYYREGAFF.

The count of this clone is one. V gene TRBV10-3 combines with J gene TRBJ2-2; no reliable D call. Trimming removed 6 bases from V and 7 bases from J, with 9 bases in between. This CDR3 is 12 amino acids long. Germline-derived CDR1 and CDR2 are ENHRY and SYGVKD. The CDR3 reads CAISPLLGELFF. CDR3 in DNA: TGTGCCATCAGCCCCCTTCTCGGGGAGCTGTTTTTT.

This chain joins TRBV7-2 and TRBJ2-7; D is possibly TRBD1 (5 bases). Germline CDR1 is SGHTA and CDR2 is FQGNSA. Trimming pared 2 bases from V and 0 bases from J, leaving 14 bases between. The CDR3 has 16 amino acids. The CDR3 region is CASSLYPGSYSYEQYF. The CDR3, as DNA: TGTGCCAGCAGCTTATATCCAGGGTCGTACTCCTACGAGCAGTACTTC.

J is TRBJ2-2 and V is TRBV28; tentatively, D is TRBD2 (5 bases). The length of the CDR3 is 15 residues. The V gene lost 6 bases and the J gene lost 6 bases, with 17 bases spanning the gap. The germline CDR1 and CDR2 sequences are MDHEN and SYDVKM. CDR3 coding DNA: TGTGCCAGCAGGGGGAGAGGATCAGGCCCCGGGGAGCTGTTTTTT. It specifies CASRGRGSGPGELFF.

This chain links TRBV10-3 with TRBJ1-1, with 7 bases matching TRBD1. CDR3 length: 15 amino acids. Germline-derived CDR1 and CDR2 are ENHRY and SYGVKD. V gave up 2 bases and J gave up 6 bases; unmatched junction bases: 9. CDR3 residues: CAISEGTVGSPEAFF. DNA of the CDR3: TGTGCCATCAGTGAGGGGACAGTGGGCTCTCCTGAAGCTTTCTTT.

J is TRBJ2-5 and V is TRBV25-1, with D hard to call. Germline values: CDR1 MGHDK, CDR2 SYGVNS. The CDR3 is made up of 10 amino acids. Trimming removed 5 bases from V and 4 bases from J, with 2 bases in between. As DNA, the CDR3 is TGTGCCAGCAGTCTAGAGACCCAGTACTTC. This codes for CASSLETQYF.

The chain recombines TRBV28 with TRBJ2-7; D is ambiguous. This CDR3 spans 14 amino acids. From germline, CDR1 is MDHEN and CDR2 SYDVKM. Trimming cost V 2 bases and J 6 bases, with 14 bases left between them. The CDR3 DNA sequence: TGTGCCAGCAGTTTAGGGGTAGCATGGGGCGAGCAGTACTTC. The encoded protein is CASSLGVAWGEQYF.

V usage is TRBV7-9 and J usage is TRBJ2-3; D possibly uses TRBD1 or TRBD2 (5 bases each). Germline loops: CDR1 SEHNR, CDR2 FQNEAQ (reference sequence). V was shortened by 3 bases and J by 9 bases, with 16 bases between the two germline ends. CDR3 size: 14 residues. CDR3 DNA sequence: TGTGCCAGCAGCTTCCCGGGACCCGGCGGCACGCAGTATTTT. This gives the protein CASSFPGPGGTQYF.

This sequence joins TRBV4-1 and TRBJ2-1; D is possibly TRBD2 (6 bases). The CDR3 spans 21 residues. Trimming removed 0 bases from V and 6 bases from J, with 30 bases in between. The germline V gene has CDR1 MGHRA and CDR2 YSYEKL. CDR3 region: CASSQEGLAGPPSRGGNEQFF. In DNA, the CDR3 is TGCGCCAGCAGCCAAGAGGGTCTGGCAGGGCCACCTTCTAGGGGAGGCAATGAGCAGTTCTTC.

This clone was counted a single time. As DNA, the CDR3 is TGTGCCAGTATGAAACATCCTAACTATGGCTACACCTTC. Protein product: CASMKHPNYGYTF. The J gene is TRBJ1-2, the V gene TRBV19, with no clear D. This CDR3 contains 13 residues. Germline CDR1 is LNHDA and CDR2 is SQIVND (reference sequence). Trimming shortened V by 7 bases and J by 0 bases, and 9 bases separated the two germline ends.

The chain employs TRBV4-3 and TRBJ2-7, with D uncertain. From germline, CDR1 is LGHNA and CDR2 YSLEER. The ends were cut back, 0 bases at V and 0 bases at J, with 9 bases in the middle. This CDR3 is built from 15 residues. The DNA for the CDR3 is TGCGCCAGCAGCCAAGATGTAGCCGCCTCCTACGAGCAGTACTTC. Translation gives CASSQDVAASYEQYF.

The chain has TRBV6-5 and TRBJ2-7; 9 bases agree with TRBD2. The germline V gene has CDR1 MNHEY and CDR2 SVGAGI. Unmatched junction bases numbered 10, after V lost 5 bases and J lost 5 bases. CDR3 length equals 15 residues. The CDR3: CASSPPGLAYHEQYF. The CDR3 DNA sequence: TGTGCCAGCAGTCCGCCGGGACTAGCTTACCACGAGCAGTACTTC.

This clone was seen only once. The chain combines TRBV28 with TRBJ1-5; tentatively, D is TRBD1 (5 bases). Trimming pared 6 bases from V and 7 bases from J, leaving 19 bases between. This CDR3 comprises 15 residues. CDR1 is MDHEN, CDR2 SYDVKM, per germline. CDR3 DNA: TGTGCCAGCAGCCAGGATCAGGGAAGGGGACAGCCCCAGCATTTT. Translated, it gives CASSQDQGRGQPQHF.

V usage is TRBV28 and J usage is TRBJ1-5, with 9 bases matching TRBD1. CDR3 length: 19 amino acids. The J segment lost 2 bases and the V segment lost 7 bases, leaving 18 bases of the junction unmatched. Germline CDR1 is MDHEN and CDR2 is SYDVKM. For the CDR3, the DNA is TGTGCCAGCAAGGGGGGGATTGGGACAGGGAAGGGAGGCAATCAGCCCCAGCATTTT. It codes for CASKGGIGTGKGGNQPQHF.

Here the CDR3 reads CASSRASGTQTYEQYF. CDR3 in DNA: TGTGCCAGCAGCCGGGCTAGCGGAACTCAGACGTACGAGCAGTACTTC. The rearrangement links TRBV14 to TRBJ2-7, with 7 bases fitting TRBD2. The CDR3 spans 16 residues. Germline values: CDR1 SGHDN, CDR2 FVKESK. Unmatched junction bases numbered 13, after V lost 4 bases and J lost 4 bases.

The CDR3 DNA reads as TGTGCCAGCAGGTGGGTAAGGGGGACTGAAGCTTTCTTT. Translating it yields CASRWVRGTEAFF. The rearrangement uses TRBV6-1 and TRBJ1-1, with D possibly being TRBD1 (6 bases). Germline V gene data show CDR1 as MNHNS and CDR2 as SASEGT. The CDR3 consists of 13 residues. V was trimmed by 6 bases and J by 5 bases, leaving 13 bases between them.

As for this clone: Other nucleotide sequences from this sample produce the same CDR3. The chain has TRBV27 and TRBJ1-1, with D perhaps TRBD1 (6 bases). V lost 3 bases, J lost 4 bases, and 9 bases lay in between. The CDR3 is 13 amino acids. Germline V lookup: CDR1 MNHEY, CDR2 SMNVEV (reference sequence). The CDR3 coding sequence is TGTGCCAGCAGTTTGCAGGGGACCACTGAAGCTTTCTTT. Its protein is CASSLQGTTEAFF.

This clone appeared once. The J gene is TRBJ2-1, the V gene TRBV10-3, with 11 bases fitting TRBD2. Germline loops: CDR1 ENHRY, CDR2 SYGVKD. There are 15 residues in the CDR3. Trimming took 8 bases from V and 8 from J; bases not matched to a gene: 11. The CDR3 reads CAIGPGTSGLDEQFF. The CDR3 DNA reads as TGTGCCATCGGGCCCGGGACTAGCGGATTAGATGAGCAGTTCTTC.

J is TRBJ2-1 and V is TRBV12-5; D uncertain. There are 13 residues in the CDR3. Germline V gene sequence: CDR1 LGHNT, CDR2 FRNRAP. Trimming took off 3 bases at V and 1 base at J, with 4 bases between the two ends. CDR3 coding DNA: TGTGCTAGTGGTTTCGGGTCCTACAATGAGCAGTTCTTC. Residues: CASGFGSYNEQFF.

The chain carries TRBV7-7 and TRBJ2-3; 9 nucleotides match TRBD2. The length of the CDR3 is 16 residues. The germline V gene has CDR1 SSHAT and CDR2 FNYEAQ (reference sequence). The V segment lost 1 base and the J segment 2 bases; nucleotides outside the gene matches: 4. The chain's CDR3 is CASSLGAGGPTDTQYF. CDR3 DNA sequence: TGTGCCAGCAGCTTAGGGGCGGGAGGGCCCACAGATACGCAGTATTTT.

About this clone itself: The same CDR3 also results from other DNA sequences found in this sample. The V and J genes are TRBV7-9 and TRBJ2-7; D ambiguous. This CDR3 comprises 12 residues. The V gene's germline CDR1 is SEHNR and CDR2 FQNEAQ (reference sequence). The V end was cut by 1 base, the J end by 5 bases, with 6 bases between. Here the CDR3 reads CASSLVVDEQYF. The CDR3 nucleotides read TGTGCCAGCAGCTTAGTGGTTGACGAGCAGTACTTC.

The rearrangement links TRBV7-9 to TRBJ2-7; D gene unclear. V was shortened by 4 bases and J by 5 bases, with 15 bases between the two germline ends. The length of the CDR3 is 14 residues. The germline V gene encodes CDR1 SEHNR and CDR2 FQNEAQ (reference sequence). CDR3 amino acids: CASSSWETSHEQYF. CDR3 coding DNA: TGTGCCAGCAGCTCCTGGGAAACGAGCCACGAGCAGTACTTC.

This chain connects TRBV9 to TRBJ2-3; D assignment may be TRBD1 or TRBD2 (5 bases each). Per germline, CDR1 SGDLS and CDR2 YYNGEE. The CDR3 totals 12 residues. The V gene lost 4 bases and the J gene lost 8 bases, with 11 bases spanning the gap. The CDR3 nucleotides read TGTGCCAGCAGCCCCCCTGGGGGTACGCAGTATTTT. Amino acid sequence: CASSPPGGTQYF.

The gene calls are TRBV11-1 and TRBJ2-1, with TRBD1 matching over 9 bases. The CDR3 loop spans 15 amino acids. V was clipped by 2 bases and J by 8 bases; unmatched bases: 7. Germline V CDR1 and CDR2: SGHAT, FQDESV (reference sequence). CDR3 nucleotide sequence: TGTGCCAGCAGCTTATCGGGACAGGGCCTGGATGAGCAGTTCTTC. The encoded protein is CASSLSGQGLDEQFF.